The 7 T cell receptor beta chains reported below all come from one sample, sequenced in a study of T cells in Graves' hyperthyroidism and ophthalmopathy (dated by TCRdb to 2018 to 2020). Libraries were prepared through multiplex PCR. Reads for this sample came from an Illumina HiSeq 2000. The TCR beta CDR3 regions were amplified from the RNA transcripts. The TCR CDR3 was subjected to a first round of RT-PCR using the HTBI primer set and the Qiagen OneStep RT-PCR kit. TCRdb trimmed the raw reads at Q25, called clones with MiXCR and kept productive beta chains. Every CDR3 protein is listed once, alongside the most common genes and DNA of its rows. This sample gives about 560,000 distinct CDR3 sequences in total; approximately 15% of them show up just once. The ten top clones hold roughly 7.3% of the sample. Sequenced: blood. Receptors originate from a woman aged 30 to 39 with Graves' hyperthyroidism.

This clonotype was counted a few times. J is TRBJ2-2 and V is TRBV5-6; 8 bases map to TRBD2. The CDR3 consists of 18 residues. Germline V gene lookup returns CDR1 SGHDT and CDR2 YYEEEE. The ends lost 8 bases at V and 7 bases at J; junction bases unmatched: 22. The CDR3: CASTRMNREGRENGELFF. The CDR3 DNA sequence: TGTGCCAGTACCCGGATGAACCGGGAGGGGCGCGAGAACGGGGAGCTGTTTTTT.

This chain joins TRBV20-1 and TRBJ1-5, with TRBD1 matching over 7 bases. The germline V gene has CDR1 DFQATT and CDR2 SNEGSKA (reference sequence). This CDR3 contains 12 residues. Trimming took 5 bases from V and 11 from J; bases not matched to a gene: 9. CDR3 sequence reads: CSAWDSSYTQHF. The CDR3 nucleotides are TGCAGTGCTTGGGACAGTTCCTATACCCAGCATTTT.

There are many counts of this clonotype. The chain combines TRBV10-3 with TRBJ2-5, with D uncertain. The CDR3 length is 12 residues. The V gene lost 0 bases and the J gene lost 4 bases, with 3 bases spanning the gap. Germline V lookup: CDR1 ENHRY, CDR2 SYGVKD. CDR3 sequence reads: CAISESVETQYF. The CDR3 DNA is TGTGCCATCAGTGAGTCGGTAGAGACCCAGTACTTC.

This clonotype was detected ten times or more. V usage is TRBV20-1 and J usage is TRBJ2-7; 7 nucleotides match TRBD1. Trimming removed 6 bases from V and 1 base from J; junction bases left unmatched: 9. Germline CDR1 DFQATT, CDR2 SNEGSKA (reference sequence). The CDR3 runs to 14 residues. CDR3 sequence: CSANPGQRSYEQYF. Here the CDR3 DNA reads TGCAGTGCCAATCCGGGACAGAGATCCTACGAGCAGTACTTC.

This clonotype was seen many times. The chain has TRBV24-1 and TRBJ1-1; D ambiguous. Germline assignment: CDR1 KGHDR and CDR2 SFDVKD. The CDR3 has 13 residues. Trimming removed 4 bases at V and 2 bases at J, with 7 bases between. The CDR3 region has the DNA TGTGCCACCAGTGAGGACGGTAACACTGAAGCTTTCTTT. Encoded protein: CATSEDGNTEAFF.

This clonotype was recorded many times. The genes are TRBV5-1 and TRBJ2-3; 7 bases are a match to TRBD2. The junction had 9 bases not matched to a gene; V was cut back by 1 base and J by 4 bases. The germline gives CDR1 SGHRS, CDR2 YFSETQ. The CDR3 covers 16 residues. The CDR3 is CASSLMGGGPADTQYF. CDR3 DNA: TGCGCCAGCAGCTTGATGGGGGGAGGGCCCGCAGATACGCAGTATTTT.

The chain links TRBV4-1 to TRBJ1-6; TRBD1 might be the D (6 bases). Trimming removed 1 base at V and 4 bases at J, with 11 bases between. This CDR3 is 16 amino acids long. The V gene's germline CDR1 is MGHRA and CDR2 YSYEKL. The CDR3 region has the DNA TGCGCCAGCAGCCAAGTGGAACAGGGATATAATTCACCCCTCCACTTT. This codes for CASSQVEQGYNSPLHF.